The present T cell receptor beta chain was sequenced within a study of human T cells and chemical hapten exposure. Study as a whole: An approximately 2 cm by approximately 2 cm inner upper arm patch received 2% DPC for sensitization. Variation in per-sample TCR yields came mainly from small pooled library volume differences. The study's findings and limits: Versus controls, significantly more large CDR3 similarity clusters arose from expanded TCRs.

A word on this clonotype: Antigen specificity is unknown.

There are 11 residues in the CDR3. The V end was cut by 5 bases, the J end by 5 bases, with 7 bases between. CDR1 is SNHLY and CDR2 is FYNNEI in the germline V gene. Unique molecular identifiers were affixed to discrete cDNA molecules within the library. TCRdb re-called the RACE reads with MiXCR, one entry per CDR3 protein. In the table there are 27,000 or so distinct CDR3 sequences, 9.4% of which are singletons. Time point specified: patch test 2, 6 weeks after DPC sensitization. Documented treatment: therapeutic diphenylcyclopropenone sensitization with weekly scalp DPC. V and J are TRBV2 and TRBJ2-7; unclear D gene. The TCR sequence derives from a young man with alopecia areata. Some clones in this sample may be carry-over from other donors' samples. Sequences were derived from whole blood, sampled in connection with sensitization to the hapten diphenylcyclopropenone (DPC). For the CDR3, the DNA is TGTGCCAGCAGTCTCAGAGACGAGCAGTACTTC. Translated, it gives CASSLRDEQYF.